The 27 T cell receptor beta chains in this list originate from one sample, sequenced in a study of cytomegalovirus exposure and HLA in healthy donors. Vbeta (60) and Jbeta (13) primers were used in the PCR. Generated by immunoSEQ multiplex PCR, the TCRdb table keeps only in-frame clones and is missing some. The profile shows 150,000 to 200,000 clones, around 85% of them singletons. Source material: PBMCs. These receptors were collected from a man younger than 35 in good health and CMV-seronegative.

J is TRBJ1-5 and V is TRBV4-3; D is ambiguous. The CDR3 has 15 residues. Germline CDR1 reads LGHNA; CDR2 reads YSLEER. The V end lost 0 bases, the J end lost 0 bases, and 6 bases lay between the germline ends. CDR3 nucleotide sequence: TGCGCCAGCAGCCAAGATCTAACTAGCAATCAGCCCCAGCATTTT. Translating it yields CASSQDLTSNQPQHF.

The gene calls are TRBV13 and TRBJ1-1; D gene uncertain. V was cut by 10 bases and J by 1 base, with 10 bases left in between. In germline, CDR1 is PRHDT, CDR2 FYEKMQ (reference sequence). This CDR3 contains 12 residues. The DNA of the CDR3 is TGTGCCACTTCGACGGGGAACACTGAAGCTTTCTTT. Protein sequence: CATSTGNTEAFF.

This chain links TRBV12-5 with TRBJ2-2; 7 nucleotides line up with TRBD1. CDR1 LGHNT and CDR2 FRNRAP come from the germline V gene. J gave up 7 bases and V 7 bases, and 12 bases lay outside the gene matches. The length of the CDR3 is 15 residues. CDR3 coding DNA: TGTGCTAGTGCCCTTACAGGGGCGCACGACGGGGAGCTGTTTTTT. Translation: CASALTGAHDGELFF. Combining the CDR3 with reference TRBV12-5 and TRBJ2-2 gives the whole variable domain DARVTQTPRHKVTEMGQEVTMRCQPILGHNTVFWYRQTMMQGLELLAYFRNRAPLDDSGMPKDRFSAEMPDATLATLKIQPSEPRDSAVYFCASALTGAHDGELFFGEGSRLTVL.

V and J are TRBV19 and TRBJ1-2; TRBD1 matches at 7 bases. Germline V gives CDR1 LNHDA, CDR2 SQIVND (reference sequence). The CDR3 has 15 residues. The V segment lost 1 base and the J segment 8 bases; nucleotides outside the gene matches: 10. CDR3 in DNA: TGTGCCAGTAGTATAGCTCCGACAGGGTCGGTGGGCTACACCTTC. Amino acids: CASSIAPTGSVGYTF. Complete variable domain (other parts from reference TRBV19 and TRBJ1-2): DGGITQSPKYLFRKEGQNVTLSCEQNLNHDAMYWYRQDPGQGLRLIYYSQIVNDFQKGDIAEGYSVSREKKESFPLTVTSAQKNPTAFYLCASSIAPTGSVGYTFGSGTRLTVV.

The V and J genes are TRBV4-1 and TRBJ1-4; 9 bases line up with TRBD1. Trimming took 0 bases from V and 8 from J; bases not matched to a gene: 10. The CDR3 has 17 amino acids. CDR1 MGHRA and CDR2 YSYEKL come from the germline V gene. As DNA, the CDR3 is TGCGCCAGCAGCCAAGAGGGAGCGGGACAGGGTCGCGAAAAACTGTTTTTT. This encodes CASSQEGAGQGREKLFF.

This clone was recorded a few times. The V and J genes are TRBV2 and TRBJ1-6; possibly TRBD1 for D (5 bases). The CDR3 runs 15 residues. From germline, CDR1 is SNHLY and CDR2 FYNNEI. Trimming removed 7 bases from V and 9 bases from J, with 19 bases in between. The CDR3 spells CASTGVTVDASPLHF. The CDR3 DNA sequence: TGTGCCAGCACCGGAGTGACAGTCGATGCTTCACCCCTCCACTTT.

This chain links TRBV18 with TRBJ2-7; 10 positions match TRBD2. V trimming: 1 base; J trimming: 4 bases; junction bases outside the gene matches: 10. Germline V gene data show CDR1 as KGHSH and CDR2 as LQKENI. The CDR3 extends over 17 amino acids. The chain's CDR3 is CASSPREAGGLNYEQYF. The CDR3 DNA sequence: TGTGCCAGCTCACCACGGGAAGCGGGAGGGCTTAATTACGAGCAGTACTTC.

This sequence joins TRBV6-1 and TRBJ1-1; D possibly corresponds to TRBD1 (6 bases). The V gene's germline CDR1 is MNHNS and CDR2 SASEGT. V was trimmed by 2 bases and J by 4 bases, leaving 17 bases between them. The CDR3 has 16 residues. CDR3 loop: CASSENRVSVSTEAFF. DNA for the CDR3: TGTGCCAGCAGTGAAAACAGGGTGAGCGTCAGCACTGAAGCTTTCTTT.

This clone was found once. J is TRBJ2-1 and V is TRBV2, with 9 positions matching TRBD1. V was pared by 7 bases and J by 7 bases, with 8 bases of the junction left unmatched. From germline, CDR1 is SNHLY and CDR2 FYNNEI. The CDR3 extends over 14 amino acids. The CDR3 DNA sequence: TGTGCCAGCATCCGGACCGACAGGGGGAATGAGCAGTTCTTC. This gives the protein CASIRTDRGNEQFF.

A single count supports this clone. This sequence joins TRBV5-5 and TRBJ2-7; 7 nucleotides agree with TRBD1. The germline V gene encodes CDR1 SGHKS and CDR2 YYEKEE (reference sequence). V was clipped by 5 bases and J by 7 bases; unmatched bases: 12. The CDR3 covers 14 residues. This chain's CDR3 is CASSWEGQVGEQYF. CDR3 bases: TGTGCCAGCAGTTGGGAAGGACAGGTCGGGGAGCAGTACTTC.

This clone was found once. The chain links TRBV5-6 to TRBJ2-2; possibly TRBD2 for D (6 bases). V lost 3 bases, J lost 5 bases, and 14 bases lay in between. Germline assignment: CDR1 SGHDT and CDR2 YYEEEE. This CDR3 region has 15 residues. CDR3 nucleotides: TGTGCCAGCAGCTCCTCCGGGACTTATACCGGGGAGCTGTTTTTT. Translating gives CASSSSGTYTGELFF.

The chain's CDR3 is CASSEGGLTSNTGELFF. For the CDR3, the DNA is TGTGCCAGCAGTGAAGGGGGGCTGACATCCAACACCGGGGAGCTGTTTTTT. This chain joins TRBV2 and TRBJ2-2; weak D call: TRBD1 (6 bases). The V gene's germline CDR1 is SNHLY and CDR2 FYNNEI. Trimming left V 1 base short and J 2 bases short, with 14 bases between. The CDR3 sequence is 17 residues long.

V and J are TRBV28 and TRBJ2-7, with 11 bases lining up with TRBD2. The CDR3 length is 16 residues. After removal of 2 bases from V and 6 bases from J, the junction contained 9 bases not matched to a gene. Germline CDR1 and CDR2: MDHEN and SYDVKM. The CDR3 DNA reads TGTGCCAGCAGTTTAGGGAATAGCGGGAGGGCCTCCGAGCAGTACTTC. It is translated as CASSLGNSGRASEQYF.

The V and J genes are TRBV7-2 and TRBJ2-1; 8 bases line up with TRBD2. Germline V gene lookup returns CDR1 SGHTA and CDR2 FQGNSA. The CDR3 has 15 amino acids. The V segment lost 1 base and the J segment 9 bases; nucleotides outside the gene matches: 8. Here the CDR3 DNA reads TGTGCCAGCAGCTTAGACGGGGGGGCCCTGTTTGAGCAGTTCTTC. Protein: CASSLDGGALFEQFF.

The V call is TRBV5-8, the J call TRBJ2-3; possibly TRBD1 for D (6 bases). CDR3 size: 15 residues. The germline gives CDR1 SGHTS, CDR2 YDEGEE. The V end lost 2 bases, the J end lost 2 bases, and 12 bases lay between the germline ends. The DNA for the CDR3 is TGTGCCAGCAGCTTTGGAAGGGGGAACACAGATACGCAGTATTTT. Its protein product is CASSFGRGNTDTQYF.

This clone was recorded only once. V is TRBV27 and J is TRBJ2-3; D gene uncertain. Germline-derived CDR1 and CDR2 are MNHEY and SMNVEV (reference sequence). The ends were cut back, 5 bases at V and 5 bases at J, with 8 bases in the middle. The CDR3 sequence is 12 residues long. CDR3 sequence (DNA): TGTGCCAGCAGTAGTTGGAGAGATACGCAGTATTTT. This sequence encodes CASSSWRDTQYF.

The rearrangement uses TRBV27 and TRBJ1-6, with D possibly matching TRBD1 (6 bases). V was cut by 4 bases and J by 10 bases, with 17 bases left in between. The CDR3 is made up of 15 amino acids. CDR1 MNHEY and CDR2 SMNVEV come from the germline V gene (reference sequence). The CDR3 DNA reads as TGTGCCAGCAGTTATTATAGACAGGCCTTGTCACCCCTCCACTTT. Translated: CASSYYRQALSPLHF.

This chain connects TRBV18 to TRBJ1-4; 8 bases are a match to TRBD1. Germline V gives CDR1 KGHSH, CDR2 LQKENI. V was pared by 0 bases and J by 5 bases, with 2 bases of the junction left unmatched. This CDR3 comprises 15 residues. The CDR3 sequence is CASSPPGTGNEKLFF. As DNA, the CDR3 is TGTGCCAGCTCACCACCAGGGACAGGAAATGAAAAACTGTTTTTT.

The rearrangement uses TRBV15 and TRBJ2-1, with 13 positions matching TRBD2. After removal of 6 bases from V and 4 bases from J, the junction contained 6 bases not matched to a gene. Germline V gene data show CDR1 as LNHNV and CDR2 as YYDKDF (reference sequence). The CDR3 contains 16 residues. The CDR3 DNA follows: TGTGCCACCAGAGGACTAGCGGGGGCCCCATACAATGAGCAGTTCTTC. Amino acid sequence: CATRGLAGAPYNEQFF.

The rearrangement uses TRBV6-5 and TRBJ2-7; TRBD1 matches 7 bases. Germline assignment: CDR1 MNHEY and CDR2 SVGAGI. The junction had 12 bases not matched to a gene; V was cut back by 11 bases and J by 2 bases. The CDR3 runs to 14 residues. The CDR3 DNA reads TGTGCCTCGTGGGGCAGGGGGTCCCCCTACGAGCAGTACTTC. As protein: CASWGRGSPYEQYF.

The rearrangement uses TRBV18 and TRBJ2-5; maybe TRBD1 (5 bases). V was shortened by 3 bases and J by 1 base, with 9 bases between the two germline ends. The CDR3 sequence is 14 residues long. The germline V gene encodes CDR1 KGHSH and CDR2 LQKENI. The CDR3 sequence is CASSPGQIQETQYF. As DNA, the CDR3 is TGTGCCAGCTCACCGGGGCAGATCCAAGAGACCCAGTACTTC.

The gene calls are TRBV9 and TRBJ2-3; D is undetermined. CDR3 length: 13 amino acids. Germline CDR1 and CDR2: SGDLS and YYNGEE. The V gene lost 3 bases and the J gene lost 0 bases, with 5 bases spanning the gap. CDR3 sequence: CASSAPSTDTQYF. Here the CDR3 DNA reads TGTGCCAGCAGCGCCCCAAGCACAGATACGCAGTATTTT.

This clone was recorded a few times. The chain employs TRBV6-1 and TRBJ2-7, with 7 positions matching TRBD1. Germline values: CDR1 MNHNS, CDR2 SASEGT. This CDR3 is built from 15 residues. J gave up 4 bases and V 2 bases, and 8 bases lay outside the gene matches. The CDR3 loop reads CASSELGTVTYEQYF. The CDR3 coding sequence is TGTGCCAGCAGTGAATTGGGGACAGTGACTTACGAGCAGTACTTC.

This clone was counted between two and nine times. V gene TRBV5-1 combines with J gene TRBJ2-3, with 8 bases matching TRBD2. V lost 3 bases, J lost 0 bases, and 3 bases stayed unmatched. This CDR3 contains 15 residues. Germline values: CDR1 SGHRS, CDR2 YFSETQ. The CDR3 spells CASSSLAESTDTQYF. The CDR3 DNA follows: TGCGCCAGCAGCTCACTAGCGGAGAGCACAGATACGCAGTATTTT.

This clone was picked up one time. The rearrangement uses TRBV11-2 and TRBJ2-1; possibly TRBD2 for D (6 bases). CDR1 and CDR2 from the germline V gene are SGHAT and FQNNGV. The CDR3 spans 14 residues. V was shortened by 5 bases and J by 2 bases, with 10 bases between the two germline ends. The CDR3 region has the DNA TGTGCCAGCAGCCGAGGCGGGGCCTACAATGAGCAGTTCTTC. Translating it yields CASSRGGAYNEQFF. Supplemented by reference TRBV11-2 and TRBJ2-1, the full variable domain reads EAGVAQSPRYKIIEKRQSVAFWCNPISGHATLYWYQQILGQGPKLLIQFQNNGVVDDSQLPKDRFSAERLKGVDSTLKIQPAKLEDSAVYLCASSRGGAYNEQFFGPGTRLTVL.

The V call is TRBV20-1, the J call TRBJ2-1; D gene uncertain. Looked up from germline, CDR1 is DFQATT and CDR2 is SNEGSKA (reference sequence). Trimming pared 6 bases from V and 9 bases from J, leaving 9 bases between. CDR3 size: 10 residues. CDR3 coding DNA: TGCAGTGCCGCGTTCACTGAGCAGTTCTTC. Its protein product is CSAAFTEQFF.

V and J are TRBV5-4 and TRBJ1-1, with a possible D match to TRBD1 (5 bases). The CDR3 totals 13 residues. CDR1 SGHNT and CDR2 YYREEE come from the germline V gene (reference sequence). V was shortened by 0 bases and J by 4 bases, with 7 bases between the two germline ends. The CDR3 loop reads CASSLAGPTEAFF. CDR3 nucleotide sequence: TGTGCCAGCAGCTTGGCAGGGCCCACTGAAGCTTTCTTT.